Shown below are 17 T cell receptor beta chains from a single sample sequenced in a study of blood T cell repertoires in COVID-19. Profiling relied on immunoSEQ multiplex PCR, and the TCRdb table lists in-frame clones only, not all of them. Found here are approximately 150,000 clones, 80% to 90% of them singletons; the top ten hold over 0.75%. The sample consisted of peripheral blood. These receptors all stem from a woman in her 50s with acute or convalescent COVID-19.

The rearrangement links TRBV7-7 to TRBJ2-1, with 7 bases identical to TRBD1. The CDR3 loop spans 14 amino acids. Trimming removed 5 bases from V and 6 bases from J; junction bases left unmatched: 7. Germline lookup yields CDR1 SSHAT and CDR2 FNYEAQ (reference sequence). CDR3 amino acids: CASSAASGGNEQFF. The CDR3 DNA follows: TGTGCCAGCAGCGCGGCGTCAGGGGGCAATGAGCAGTTCTTC.

The chain joins TRBV5-1 to TRBJ2-5; 9 positions match TRBD1. The CDR3 sequence is 16 residues long. V shed 4 bases and J 4 bases; nucleotides not matched to a gene: 11. Germline CDR1 is SGHRS and CDR2 is YFSETQ. In DNA, the CDR3 is TGCGCCAGCAGCGATCGCCGGGACAGGGTCCGAGAGACCCAGTACTTC. Its protein is CASSDRRDRVRETQYF.

J is TRBJ2-3 and V is TRBV7-9; 7 bases match TRBD1. With V trimmed by 1 base and J by 3 bases, 4 bases remained unmatched. The CDR3 has 15 amino acids. CDR1 is SEHNR, CDR2 FQNEAQ, per germline (reference sequence). The CDR3, as DNA: TGTGCCAGCAGCTTAGGGGCAGGGGGAACAGATACGCAGTATTTT. It codes for CASSLGAGGTDTQYF.

This chain connects TRBV7-9 to TRBJ1-2, with 7 nucleotides matching TRBD1. Germline CDR1 is SEHNR and CDR2 is FQNEAQ (reference sequence). V trimming: 5 bases; J trimming: 8 bases; junction bases outside the gene matches: 8. The CDR3 consists of 13 residues. The CDR3 sequence: CASSTQGHGGYTF. The CDR3 nucleotides are TGTGCCAGCAGCACACAGGGGCATGGCGGCTACACCTTC.

The gene calls are TRBV5-6 and TRBJ2-5; D is ambiguous. The CDR3 is 14 amino acids. Germline V gene data show CDR1 as SGHDT and CDR2 as YYEEEE. The V gene lost 1 base and the J gene lost 5 bases, with 12 bases spanning the gap. The CDR3 protein is CASSLSGSRETQYF. The CDR3 bases are TGTGCCAGCAGCTTGAGTGGTAGCCGGGAGACCCAGTACTTC.

The chain employs TRBV27 and TRBJ2-7; possibly TRBD2 for D (5 bases). CDR3 length: 15 amino acids. V lost 5 bases, J lost 3 bases, and 17 bases lay in between. Germline V gene lookup returns CDR1 MNHEY and CDR2 SMNVEV (reference sequence). The DNA for the CDR3 is TGTGCCAGCAGTATCGGGAAAATGGCGGGCTACGAGCAGTACTTC. This encodes CASSIGKMAGYEQYF.

The chain recombines TRBV5-1 with TRBJ1-5, with unresolved D. The CDR3 is 13 amino acids. V was shortened by 1 base and J by 7 bases, with 9 bases between the two germline ends. Germline CDR1 reads SGHRS; CDR2 reads YFSETQ. CDR3 in DNA: TGCGCCAGCAGCTTGACCACAGAGCAGCCCCAGCATTTT. Protein: CASSLTTEQPQHF.

V gene TRBV21-1 combines with J gene TRBJ2-7; the table's D gene call, TRBD2, was not cross checked with the DNA. TRBV21-1 is a known pseudogene. The CDR3 is 17 amino acids. The CDR3 nucleotides read TGTGCCAGCAGCGAGACATTCTTAGCGGGGGGGCTCTACGAGCAGTACTTC. This gives the protein CASSETFLAGGLYEQYF.

CDR3 in DNA: TGTGCCAGCAGCCAAGAGACAGGGGGTAATTCACCCCTCCACTTT. Translated, it gives CASSQETGGNSPLHF. This chain connects TRBV14 to TRBJ1-6; 9 nucleotides agree with TRBD1. The CDR3 length is 15 residues. CDR1 and CDR2 (germline): SGHDN, FVKESK. With 0 bases clipped from V and 6 bases from J, the junction kept 0 bases outside the gene matches.

This rearrangement joins TRBV23-1 to TRBJ1-2, with a weak D call TRBD1 (5 bases). TRBV23-1 is classed as an ORF, of uncertain function. The CDR3 has 15 amino acids. Trimming cost V 3 bases and J 5 bases, with 16 bases left between them. The CDR3 bases are TGCGCCAGCAGTCATTCCGTCGACAGACCGTATGGCTACACCTTC. Protein: CASSHSVDRPYGYTF.

The J gene is TRBJ2-1, the V gene TRBV2; 13 bases line up with TRBD2. This CDR3 has 15 amino acids. Germline loops: CDR1 SNHLY, CDR2 FYNNEI. V trimming: 6 bases; J trimming: 7 bases; junction bases outside the gene matches: 6. The CDR3 DNA reads as TGTGCCAGCAGGGCACTAGCGGGAGGGCGGAATGAGCAGTTCTTC. Translated, it gives CASRALAGGRNEQFF.

This rearrangement joins TRBV11-2 to TRBJ2-7; 10 bases align to TRBD2. V was pared by 3 bases and J by 3 bases, with 8 bases of the junction left unmatched. The CDR3 is 16 amino acids. From germline, CDR1 is SGHAT and CDR2 FQNNGV. The CDR3: CASSFQLAGTYYEQYF. CDR3 nucleotide sequence: TGTGCCAGCAGCTTTCAACTAGCGGGGACTTACTACGAGCAGTACTTC.

V and J are TRBV5-1 and TRBJ2-2; the match to TRBD2 covers 8 bases. The CDR3 has 14 residues. V shed 4 bases and J 6 bases; nucleotides not matched to a gene: 5. Looked up from germline, CDR1 is SGHRS and CDR2 is YFSETQ. CDR3 loop: CASSPSGSPGELFF. CDR3 sequence (DNA): TGCGCCAGCAGCCCGAGCGGGAGTCCCGGGGAGCTGTTTTTT. The full variable domain, with the rest looked up from reference TRBV5-1 and TRBJ2-2, is KAGVTQTPRYLIKTRGQQVTLSCSPISGHRSVSWYQQTPGQGLQFLFEYFSETQRNKGNFPGRFSGRQFSNSRSEMNVSTLELGDSALYLCASSPSGSPGELFFGEGSRLTVL.

The rearrangement links TRBV14 to TRBJ1-3; D unclear. The CDR3 has 17 amino acids. With 4 bases removed from V and 0 bases from J, the gap between germline ends came to 16 bases. Looked up from germline, CDR1 is SGHDN and CDR2 is FVKESK. The CDR3 sequence is CASSPREQTSSGNTIYF. CDR3 bases: TGTGCCAGCAGCCCCCGGGAACAGACGAGCTCTGGAAACACCATATATTTT.

V usage is TRBV11-2 and J usage is TRBJ1-1; 7 bases agree with TRBD1. The germline CDR1 and CDR2 sequences are SGHAT and FQNNGV. J was trimmed by 5 bases and V by 2 bases; bases with no gene match: 5. The CDR3 covers 14 residues. The CDR3 coding sequence is TGTGCCAGCAGCTTACAGGGGGTGAGGACTGAAGCTTTCTTT. Protein: CASSLQGVRTEAFF.

This rearrangement joins TRBV10-1 to TRBJ1-2, with D maybe TRBD1 (5 bases). From germline, CDR1 is WNHNN and CDR2 SYGVQD (reference sequence). The CDR3 consists of 15 residues. Trimming removed 0 bases at V and 4 bases at J, with 12 bases between. CDR3 region: CASSESTTVIYGYTF. The CDR3 DNA is TGCGCCAGCAGTGAGTCTACGACAGTTATCTATGGCTACACCTTC.

This chain uses TRBV30 with TRBJ1-1; D not certain. Trimming removed 4 bases at V and 2 bases at J, with 5 bases between. The germline V gene encodes CDR1 GTSNPN and CDR2 SVGIG (reference sequence). This CDR3 has 11 residues. In nucleotides, the CDR3 is TGTGCCTGGACCCTAAACACTGAAGCTTTCTTT. Translated, it gives CAWTLNTEAFF.